Below are 27 T cell receptor beta chains sequenced from a single sample in a study of blood T cell repertoires in COVID-19. Clones were sequenced by immunoSEQ multiplex PCR, and TCRdb holds only the in-frame ones, with some missing. The sample shows 250,000 to 300,000 clones, roughly 80% of them seen only once. The material sequenced was peripheral blood. Source of these receptors: a man in his 60s with acute or convalescent COVID-19.

The chain carries TRBV2 and TRBJ1-1; possibly TRBD1 for D (6 bases). In germline, CDR1 is SNHLY, CDR2 FYNNEI. This CDR3 comprises 17 residues. V gave up 6 bases and J gave up 1 base, with 21 bases separating them. CDR3 sequence (DNA): TGTGCCAGCAGGACATTTGGACAGACCGAGACGAACACTGAAGCTTTCTTT. Residues: CASRTFGQTETNTEAFF.

The CDR3 DNA reads as TGTGCCATCAGTGTAGAGGCTAATGAGCAGTTCTTC. Encoded protein: CAISVEANEQFF. The chain uses TRBV10-3 and TRBJ2-1, with D unresolved. Trimming pared 4 bases from V and 7 bases from J, leaving 8 bases between. CDR3 length: 12 residues. The germline V gene encodes CDR1 ENHRY and CDR2 SYGVKD.

The V call is TRBV10-2, the J call TRBJ2-1, with 9 bases aligning to TRBD2. The CDR3 consists of 19 residues. Germline loops: CDR1 WSHSY, CDR2 SAAADI. After removal of 4 bases from V and 2 bases from J, the junction contained 15 bases not matched to a gene. The DNA of the CDR3 is TGCGCCAGCAGTGTTGGGGCTAGCGGGACACGTCTAACCTACAATGAGCAGTTCTTC. This translates into CASSVGASGTRLTYNEQFF.

In DNA, the CDR3 is TGTGCCAGCAGCCGCCGGGACAGGGGTGGCTACACCTTC. Translated, it gives CASSRRDRGGYTF. The rearrangement uses TRBV7-6 and TRBJ1-2; TRBD1 matches at 10 bases. V gave up 5 bases and J gave up 7 bases; unmatched junction bases: 4. Germline CDR1 is SGHVS and CDR2 is FNYEAQ. This CDR3 has 13 amino acids.

This clone was found once. At one end, the junction sequence differs from germline, possibly due to a read error. This chain uses TRBV20-1 with TRBJ2-2; D perhaps matches TRBD2 (5 bases). Germline CDR1 DFQATT, CDR2 SNEGSKA (reference sequence). This CDR3 comprises 11 residues. The CDR3 spells CSARGPRGAVF. The CDR3, as DNA: TGCAGTGCTAGGGGCCCCCGGGGAGCTGTTTTT.

V and J are TRBV6-6 and TRBJ2-3; 8 nucleotides agree with TRBD2. Looked up from germline, CDR1 is MNHNY and CDR2 is SVGAGI (reference sequence). This CDR3 is built from 15 residues. The V gene end was trimmed by 4 bases and the J gene end by 4 bases; junction bases not matched to a gene: 7. The DNA of the CDR3 is TGTGCCAGCAGTTTCGTATCGGGAGGGTCAGATACGCAGTATTTT. Protein: CASSFVSGGSDTQYF.

The chain uses TRBV4-2 and TRBJ1-6; 7 nucleotides match TRBD1. The CDR3 consists of 15 residues. Germline CDR1 reads LGHNA; CDR2 reads YNFKEQ. V lost 0 bases and J lost 9; bases outside the gene matches: 5. The CDR3 DNA is TGTGCCAGCAGCCAAGATTACAGGGGTGTTTCACCCCTCCACTTT. Its translation: CASSQDYRGVSPLHF.

V gene TRBV3-1 (or the pseudogene TRBV3-2) combines with J gene TRBJ2-2; 12 bases are a match to TRBD2. Germline V lookup: CDR1 LGHDT, CDR2 YNNKEL (reference sequence). V was pared by 5 bases and J by 4 bases, with 2 bases of the junction left unmatched. The CDR3 runs to 15 residues. CDR3 sequence (DNA): TGTGCCAGCAGCACTAGCGGGGGGATCACCGGGGAGCTGTTTTTT. This codes for CASSTSGGITGELFF.

The chain is built from TRBV7-3 and TRBJ1-1; D perhaps matches TRBD1 (5 bases). Per the germline V gene, CDR1 is SGHTA and CDR2 is FQGTGA. V gave up 3 bases and J gave up 6 bases, with 11 bases separating them. The CDR3 runs to 13 residues. DNA for the CDR3: TGTGCCAGCAGCTTTCGGGACTCGGCTGAAGCTTTCTTT. Its protein is CASSFRDSAEAFF.

To note about this clone: The identical CDR3 is also encoded by other nucleotide sequences in the sample. The rearrangement joins TRBV4-1 to TRBJ2-3; the D gene is possibly TRBD2 (6 bases). Per the germline V gene, CDR1 is MGHRA and CDR2 is YSYEKL. The CDR3 extends over 14 amino acids. Deletions cut 3 bases from V and 4 bases from J, with 11 bases between. CDR3 bases: TGCGCCAGCAGCCAGGAGGGTAGGGCAGATACGCAGTATTTT. This sequence encodes CASSQEGRADTQYF.

V and J are TRBV7-6 and TRBJ2-3; TRBD1 aligns across 8 bases. Germline values: CDR1 SGHVS, CDR2 FNYEAQ. V lost 6 bases to trimming and J lost 4 bases; unmatched junction nucleotides: 9. The length of the CDR3 is 15 residues. CDR3 DNA sequence: TGTGCCAGCAGTCCCAGGGGGCGCCCGTCAGATACGCAGTATTTT. Translating gives CASSPRGRPSDTQYF.

The V and J genes are TRBV7-2 and TRBJ2-7; 9 nucleotides line up with TRBD2. CDR1 and CDR2 from the germline V gene are SGHTA and FQGNSA. This CDR3 spans 16 amino acids. V was pared by 1 base and J by 2 bases, with 6 bases of the junction left unmatched. CDR3 loop: CASSLGRGRATYEQYF. Written as DNA, the CDR3 is TGTGCCAGCAGCTTAGGTCGCGGGAGGGCAACCTACGAGCAGTACTTC.

The V gene is TRBV7-9, the J gene TRBJ2-1, with TRBD2 matching over 11 bases. The CDR3 extends over 16 amino acids. J lost 4 bases, V lost 2 bases, and 4 bases had no gene match. Germline loops: CDR1 SEHNR, CDR2 FQNEAQ (reference sequence). The CDR3 bases are TGTGCCAGCAGCTTAATAGCGGGGGGGCGGTACAATGAGCAGTTCTTC. It specifies CASSLIAGGRYNEQFF.

The chain carries TRBV2 and TRBJ2-5, with D possibly matching TRBD2 (6 bases). From germline, CDR1 is SNHLY and CDR2 FYNNEI. V lost 7 bases to trimming and J lost 6 bases, with 18 bases between them. The length of the CDR3 is 14 residues. The CDR3 here is CASKGVLAGKTQYF. CDR3 bases: TGTGCCAGCAAAGGGGTCTTGGCGGGGAAGACCCAGTACTTC.

The V and J genes are TRBV14 and TRBJ1-6; TRBD1 matches 7 bases. Germline loops: CDR1 SGHDN, CDR2 FVKESK. The CDR3 spans 16 residues. The J segment lost 9 bases and the V segment lost 4 bases, leaving 12 bases of the junction unmatched. CDR3 loop: CASSLGGYRGLSPLHF. CDR3 nucleotides: TGTGCCAGCAGCCTCGGAGGGTATAGGGGGCTTTCACCCCTCCACTTT.

CDR3 bases: TGTGCCAGCAGCACCCCCAGTTCCGGGACAGAGAACACCGGGGAGCTGTTTTTT. Its translation: CASSTPSSGTENTGELFF. The chain is built from TRBV7-8 and TRBJ2-2; 7 nucleotides align to TRBD1. Trimming took 5 bases from V and 1 from J; bases not matched to a gene: 13. Germline lookup yields CDR1 SGHVS and CDR2 FQNEAQ. CDR3 length equals 18 residues.

CDR3 sequence reads: CASSFKYRNNSPLHF. CDR3 in DNA: TGTGCCAGCAGTTTTAAGTACAGAAATAATTCACCCCTCCACTTT. This rearrangement joins TRBV27 to TRBJ1-6, with D unclear. This CDR3 has 15 amino acids. The V end lost 3 bases, the J end lost 5 bases, and 11 bases lay between the germline ends. The germline V gene has CDR1 MNHEY and CDR2 SMNVEV (reference sequence).

This chain connects TRBV12-3 or TRBV12-4 to TRBJ1-5; D is possibly TRBD1 (5 bases). The CDR3 runs 13 residues. The V end lost 10 bases, the J end lost 1 base, and 11 bases lay between the germline ends. Here the CDR3 reads CATAGRSNQPQHF. CDR3 in DNA: TGTGCCACCGCGGGACGGAGCAATCAGCCCCAGCATTTT.

The chain uses TRBV29-1 and TRBJ1-2, with 7 bases identical to TRBD1. V lost 4 bases, J lost 2 bases, and 10 bases stayed unmatched. The length of the CDR3 is 15 residues. Germline V gene lookup returns CDR1 SQVTM and CDR2 ANQGSEA. The DNA for the CDR3 is TGCAGCGTTGCCAACCTGGGCAGGGGGAACTATGGCTACACCTTC. Protein sequence: CSVANLGRGNYGYTF.

In nucleotides, the CDR3 is TGTGCCAGCAGCCAAGTTGGCGGGGGCAGGCCGAACACTGAAGCTTTCTTT. As protein: CASSQVGGGRPNTEAFF. The V gene is TRBV3-1 (or the pseudogene TRBV3-2), the J gene TRBJ1-1; weak D call: TRBD1 (6 bases). V lost 1 base, J lost 1 base, and 16 bases lay in between. The CDR3 sequence is 17 residues long. CDR1 LGHDT and CDR2 YNNKEL come from the germline V gene (reference sequence).

V and J are TRBV4-3 and TRBJ2-7, with D possibly matching TRBD2 (6 bases). This CDR3 region has 16 residues. Germline CDR1 reads LGHNA; CDR2 reads YSLEER. The V end was cut by 0 bases, the J end by 6 bases, with 18 bases between. The CDR3 reads CASSQDPGNGGREQYF. Written as DNA, the CDR3 is TGCGCCAGCAGCCAAGACCCGGGGAATGGAGGGCGCGAGCAGTACTTC.

The V call is TRBV14, the J call TRBJ2-5; possible D gene TRBD2, 5 bases. Germline CDR1 is SGHDN and CDR2 is FVKESK. The CDR3 sequence is 15 residues long. V lost 1 base to trimming and J lost 4 bases, with 13 bases between them. The CDR3 loop is CASSQGSGLGETQYF. CDR3 DNA sequence: TGTGCCAGCAGCCAAGGGTCGGGATTGGGAGAGACCCAGTACTTC.

This clone came up a few times. The rearrangement joins TRBV6-5 to TRBJ2-7; TRBD1 matches at 7 bases. Germline CDR1 and CDR2: MNHEY and SVGAGI. V was clipped by 6 bases and J by 4 bases; unmatched bases: 9. The CDR3 totals 14 residues. DNA for the CDR3: TGTGCCAGCAGCATTACAGGGGAGAGTTACGAGCAGTACTTC. Translating gives CASSITGESYEQYF.

This sequence joins TRBV3-1 (or the pseudogene TRBV3-2) and TRBJ1-1; D gene unclear. This CDR3 comprises 14 residues. The V and J ends lost 3 bases and 4 bases respectively, with 12 bases between them. The V gene's germline CDR1 is LGHDT and CDR2 YNNKEL (reference sequence). Here the CDR3 DNA reads TGTGCCAGCAGCCAGGCGGGGTTGGTCACTGAAGCTTTCTTT. This codes for CASSQAGLVTEAFF.

This chain joins TRBV19 and TRBJ2-7, with 12 bases lining up with TRBD2. The germline V gene encodes CDR1 LNHDA and CDR2 SQIVND (reference sequence). V shed 7 bases and J 4 bases; nucleotides not matched to a gene: 8. This CDR3 spans 15 amino acids. Here the CDR3 reads CASKPTSGGLYEQYF. CDR3 in DNA: TGTGCCAGTAAACCAACTAGCGGGGGGTTATACGAGCAGTACTTC. The full variable domain, with the rest looked up from reference TRBV19 and TRBJ2-7, is DGGITQSPKYLFRKEGQNVTLSCEQNLNHDAMYWYRQDPGQGLRLIYYSQIVNDFQKGDIAEGYSVSREKKESFPLTVTSAQKNPTAFYLCASKPTSGGLYEQYFGPGTRLTVT.

The V gene is TRBV13, the J gene TRBJ1-2, with 10 bases that match TRBD1. The CDR3 runs 14 residues. The ends lost 4 bases at V and 5 bases at J; junction bases unmatched: 4. Germline V gene lookup returns CDR1 PRHDT and CDR2 FYEKMQ (reference sequence). The CDR3 spells CASSSTGGPYGYTF. CDR3 DNA sequence: TGTGCCAGCAGCTCGACAGGGGGCCCGTATGGCTACACCTTC.

J is TRBJ1-2 and V is TRBV5-4; the match to TRBD1 covers 10 bases. This CDR3 is 15 amino acids long. Germline loops: CDR1 SGHNT, CDR2 YYREEE (reference sequence). J lost 2 bases, V lost 4 bases, and 5 bases had no gene match. The CDR3 DNA reads TGTGCCAGCAGCCAGGGACAGGGGCGGAACTATGGCTACACCTTC. Its protein product is CASSQGQGRNYGYTF.